The clone carrying this T cell receptor (beta chain) occurred many times. This CDR3 has 16 residues. V was pared by 0 bases and J by 6 bases, with 17 bases between. CDR1 and CDR2 from the germline V gene are SGHKS and YYEKEE (reference sequence). This entry is derived from a study of spatial heterogeneity in lung cancer. Overall study context: Detected beta-chain sequences consistently exceeded alpha-chain sequences.

Each CDR3 protein is one row after TCRdb ran MiXCR on the 5' RACE reads. The table includes about 39,000 distinct CDR3 sequences, 3.1% detected once. Sample time point: sample taken at primary tumor resection. Samples were donated by 72 untreated early-stage non-small cell lung cancer patients. Whole RNA from tumor, nontumor lung or frozen PBMC was sequenced unsorted. This TCR derives from a male donor with early-stage non-small cell lung cancer. V and J are TRBV5-5 and TRBJ2-3; D gene unclear. The sequencing here drew on normal lung tissue next to the tumor, taken at surgery. CDR3 bases: TGTGCCAGCAGCTTGGCCAATAGGGCCCTCTGGGATACGCAGTATTTT. The encoded protein is CASSLANRALWDTQYF. Combining the CDR3 with reference TRBV5-5 and TRBJ2-3 gives the whole variable domain DAGVTQSPTHLIKTRGQQVTLRCSPISGHKSVSWYQQVLGQGPQFIFQYYEKEERGRGNFPDRFSARQFPNYSSELNVNALLLGDSALYLCASSLANRALWDTQYFGPGTRLTVL.